A selection of T cell receptor beta chains follows, all from one sample in a study of cytomegalovirus exposure and HLA in healthy donors. The protocol was immunoSEQ multiplex PCR, while the TCRdb copy is restricted to in-frame clones and leaves out a portion. The sample has over 130,000 clones, approximately 84% seen once. The sequencing input was PBMCs. The receptors shown here come from a man aged 25-40 years in good health and CMV-seropositive. Both conserved end residues are part of each CDR3. A D gene is named only where the DNA matches it firmly. Only some rows state a clone size, as once, few, many or a class for expanded clones.

TRBV7-9,.,TRBJ2-5,TRBD2,CASSPGGSGGFQETQYF,TGTGCCAGCAGCCCCGGGGGGAGCGGGGGGTTCCAAGAGACCCAGTACTTC
TRBV15,.,TRBJ2-7,.,CATSTDAGVTSYEQYF,TGTGCCACCAGCACAGATGCCGGGGTTACCAGCTACGAGCAGTACTTC
TRBV7-9,once,TRBJ2-2,TRBD2,CASSGRLAGGNTGELFF,TGTGCCAGCAGCGGTCGCCTAGCGGGGGGCAACACCGGGGAGCTGTTTTTT
TRBV7-9,.,TRBJ2-3,.,CASSLYEGGQSTDTQYF,TGTGCCAGCAGCTTATACGAAGGAGGACAGAGCACAGATACGCAGTATTTT
TRBV28,.,TRBJ1-5,TRBD1,CASSLGRGYRGLNQPQHF,TGTGCCAGCAGTTTAGGGCGGGGCTACAGGGGACTCAATCAGCCCCAGCATTTT
TRBV19,.,TRBJ2-3,TRBD2,CASRLMGGLDTQYF,TGTGCCAGTAGACTTATGGGGGGGTTAGATACGCAGTATTTT
TRBV28,.,TRBJ2-7,.,CASSLGGRSVEQYF,TGTGCCAGCAGTTTGGGGGGACGTTCCGTCGAGCAGTACTTC
TRBV11-3,.,TRBJ2-2,.,CATTLVNTGELFF,TGTGCAACCACCCTAGTTAACACCGGGGAGCTGTTTTTT
TRBV7-9,.,TRBJ1-5,TRBD1,CASSLGTGGSNQPQHF,TGTGCCAGCAGCTTGGGTACAGGGGGAAGCAATCAGCCCCAGCATTTT
TRBV25-1,.,TRBJ1-1,TRBD1,CASSPQGAGRAEAFF,TGTGCCAGCAGCCCACAGGGGGCCGGGAGGGCTGAAGCTTTCTTT
TRBV7-9,.,TRBJ2-1,TRBD2,CASSYPGTSGAYNEQFF,TGTGCCAGCAGCTACCCCGGGACTAGCGGGGCCTACAATGAGCAGTTCTTC